The 26 T cell receptor beta chains given below trace back to one sample, sequenced in a study of blood T cell repertoires in COVID-19. The assay was immunoSEQ multiplex PCR, and TCRdb's table has in-frame clones only and misses some. This table holds some 370,000 clones, 90% found once. Sequencing was done on a sample of peripheral blood. Source of these receptors: a man aged 18 to 30 with active or convalescent COVID-19.

This rearrangement joins TRBV27 to TRBJ1-1, with D unclear. CDR3 length: 12 residues. Germline loops: CDR1 MNHEY, CDR2 SMNVEV (reference sequence). The V and J ends lost 6 bases and 2 bases respectively, with 7 bases between them. The CDR3 protein is CASRQSNTEAFF. The CDR3, as DNA: TGTGCCAGCAGACAGTCTAACACTGAAGCTTTCTTT.

The chain recombines TRBV5-8 with TRBJ2-1, with 7 bases that match TRBD2. Trimming at V came to 1 base and at J to 8 bases, leaving 18 bases not matched to a gene. The V gene's germline CDR1 is SGHTS and CDR2 YDEGEE. This CDR3 is built from 18 residues. CDR3 sequence: CASSLFIFGRVSDHEQFF. The CDR3 DNA reads as TGTGCCAGCAGCTTGTTTATTTTTGGGAGGGTGTCGGACCATGAGCAGTTCTTC.

The chain joins TRBV7-8 to TRBJ2-7; tentatively, D is TRBD2 (5 bases). The germline V gene has CDR1 SGHVS and CDR2 FQNEAQ. Trimming cost V 0 bases and J 6 bases, with 9 bases left between them. This CDR3 has 13 amino acids. The chain's CDR3 is CASSLAGVGEQYF. The CDR3 DNA reads as TGTGCCAGCAGCTTAGCCGGGGTTGGCGAGCAGTACTTC.

The chain combines TRBV6-7 with TRBJ2-3; 7 bases agree with TRBD1. TRBV6-7 is recorded as an ORF, its role being uncertain. The CDR3 spans 14 residues. V shed 5 bases and J 6 bases; nucleotides not matched to a gene: 8. The DNA of the CDR3 is TGTGCCAGCAGTCGTACTCTGGACAGGGATACGCAGTATTTT. Translated: CASSRTLDRDTQYF.

The V gene is TRBV9, the J gene TRBJ2-3; unclear D gene. CDR1 is SGDLS, CDR2 YYNGEE, per germline. The CDR3 is 13 amino acids. Trimming removed 6 bases at V and 4 bases at J, with 12 bases between. In nucleotides, the CDR3 is TGTGCCAGCACCCCCGTGCAGGCAGATACGCAGTATTTT. Amino acid sequence: CASTPVQADTQYF.

V and J are TRBV5-1 and TRBJ2-5; D gene unclear. Germline V lookup: CDR1 SGHRS, CDR2 YFSETQ. This CDR3 spans 13 amino acids. Trimming shortened V by 0 bases and J by 4 bases, and 7 bases separated the two germline ends. The CDR3 nucleotides read TGCGCCAGCAGCTTGGGAGCGAGAGAGACCCAGTACTTC. Its protein is CASSLGARETQYF.

J is TRBJ1-5 and V is TRBV2; tentative D call: TRBD1 (6 bases). V was clipped by 6 bases and J by 6 bases, with 15 bases between them. Germline V gives CDR1 SNHLY, CDR2 FYNNEI. CDR3 length: 14 amino acids. CDR3 region: CASSDTTGFQPQHF. In nucleotides, the CDR3 is TGTGCCAGCAGCGACACCACAGGGTTTCAGCCCCAGCATTTT.

V and J are TRBV27 and TRBJ2-5, with 12 nucleotides matching TRBD2. The CDR3 has 17 amino acids. The V gene's germline CDR1 is MNHEY and CDR2 SMNVEV (reference sequence). With V trimmed by 4 bases and J by 1 base, 7 bases remained unmatched. CDR3: CASSSPGLAGIQETQYF. Here the CDR3 DNA reads TGTGCCAGCAGTTCTCCCGGACTAGCGGGGATCCAAGAGACCCAGTACTTC.

This clone was seen a single time. The chain couples TRBV6-5 to TRBJ1-3; a possible D gene is TRBD1 (5 bases). The CDR3 loop spans 15 amino acids. The V end was cut by 4 bases, the J end by 0 bases, with 10 bases between. The V gene's germline CDR1 is MNHEY and CDR2 SVGAGI. The CDR3 DNA sequence: TGTGCCAGCAGTTCGACAGTCCTCTCTGGAAACACCATATATTTT. This sequence encodes CASSSTVLSGNTIYF.

The rearrangement joins TRBV25-1 to TRBJ2-1, with D possibly matching TRBD2 (6 bases). CDR3 length: 15 residues. CDR1 is MGHDK, CDR2 SYGVNS, per germline. Trimming cost V 3 bases and J 0 bases, with 9 bases left between them. The CDR3 sequence: CASSEGGSSYNEQFF. DNA of the CDR3: TGTGCCAGCAGTGAGGGGGGAAGCTCCTACAATGAGCAGTTCTTC.

This chain joins TRBV5-3 and TRBJ2-5; D is perhaps TRBD2 (7 bases). TRBV5-3 is an ORF; its function is uncertain. The V end lost 0 bases, the J end lost 7 bases, and 25 bases lay between the germline ends. The CDR3 has 18 residues. The CDR3 sequence is CARSLGAQRDTLLGTQYF. The CDR3 nucleotides are TGTGCCAGAAGCTTGGGGGCCCAGCGGGACACCCTTTTGGGGACCCAGTACTTC.

V and J are TRBV18 and TRBJ1-2; D gene uncertain. The germline V gene encodes CDR1 KGHSH and CDR2 LQKENI. The CDR3 loop spans 14 amino acids. The germline V and J ends were trimmed by 6 bases and 8 bases, with 19 bases remaining between them. The CDR3 is CASSGEPTDRGYTF. CDR3 nucleotides: TGTGCCAGCTCCGGGGAACCTACTGATAGGGGCTACACCTTC.

This sequence joins TRBV11-2 and TRBJ2-5; TRBD2 matches 9 bases. Trimming at V came to 5 bases and at J to 3 bases, leaving 16 bases not matched to a gene. The V gene's germline CDR1 is SGHAT and CDR2 FQNNGV. CDR3 size: 18 residues. As DNA, the CDR3 is TGTGCCAGCAGCAGGGTTTTAGCGGGAGAGGAAGAGAAAGAGACCCAGTACTTC. Protein product: CASSRVLAGEEEKETQYF.

The chain carries TRBV24-1 and TRBJ2-3; tentative D call: TRBD2 (6 bases). The CDR3 runs 18 residues. CDR1 and CDR2 from the germline V gene are KGHDR and SFDVKD. V was shortened by 4 bases and J by 4 bases, with 23 bases between the two germline ends. The CDR3 loop reads CATSDPSPLRDQADTQYF. The CDR3 nucleotides read TGTGCCACCAGTGACCCGTCCCCTCTGCGGGACCAGGCAGATACGCAGTATTTT.

The sample holds one count of this clone. This chain uses TRBV18 with TRBJ1-1, with D maybe TRBD1 (6 bases). The germline V gene has CDR1 KGHSH and CDR2 LQKENI. This CDR3 comprises 16 residues. Trimming shortened V by 3 bases and J by 7 bases, and 21 bases separated the two germline ends. The CDR3 region has the DNA TGTGCCAGCTCACCCATCCCCGTGGCGGGGGCGGTTGAAGCTTTCTTT. As protein: CASSPIPVAGAVEAFF.

The chain combines TRBV5-8 with TRBJ1-5; a possible D gene is TRBD1 (5 bases). The germline V gene encodes CDR1 SGHTS and CDR2 YDEGEE. Between the trimmed V and J ends, which lost 4 bases and 7 bases, there was a span of 24 bases. The CDR3 runs to 17 residues. This CDR3 is CASSGGTWVTPQQPQHF. The CDR3 nucleotides are TGTGCCAGCAGCGGGGGGACTTGGGTTACCCCTCAGCAGCCCCAGCATTTT. Drawing the rest from reference TRBV5-8 and TRBJ1-5, the complete variable domain is EAGVTQSPTHLIKTRGQQATLRCSPISGHTSVYWYQQALGLGLQFLLWYDEGEERNRGNFPPRFSGRQFPNYSSELNVNALELEDSALYLCASSGGTWVTPQQPQHFGDGTRLSIL.

The V call is TRBV24-1, the J call TRBJ2-1; D might be TRBD1 (6 bases). Trimming removed 3 bases at V and 4 bases at J, with 15 bases between. This CDR3 region has 16 residues. The germline gives CDR1 KGHDR, CDR2 SFDVKD. The CDR3 DNA reads TGTGCCACCAGTGATCAGGGGACCTCTGGATACAATGAGCAGTTCTTC. It yields the protein CATSDQGTSGYNEQFF.

This chain links TRBV9 with TRBJ1-2; 7 positions match TRBD1. This CDR3 comprises 15 residues. V was pared by 0 bases and J by 2 bases, with 4 bases of the junction left unmatched. CDR1 is SGDLS and CDR2 is YYNGEE in the germline V gene. In DNA, the CDR3 is TGTGCCAGCAGCGTAGGTTTAGGGGGCAACTATGGCTACACCTTC. Encoded protein: CASSVGLGGNYGYTF. The entire variable domain, with the rest obtained from reference TRBV9 and TRBJ1-2, is as follows: DSGVTQTPKHLITATGQRVTLRCSPRSGDLSVYWYQQSLDQGLQFLIQYYNGEERAKGNILERFSAQQFPDLHSELNLSSLELGDSALYFCASSVGLGGNYGYTFGSGTRLTVV.

The gene calls are TRBV18 and TRBJ2-3; D call uncertain. Per the germline V gene, CDR1 is KGHSH and CDR2 is LQKENI. Trimming left V 6 bases short and J 4 bases short, with 11 bases between. CDR3 length: 13 amino acids. CDR3 in amino acids: CASSPLRADTQYF. The CDR3 DNA reads as TGTGCCAGCTCCCCTCTAAGAGCAGATACGCAGTATTTT. Complete variable domain (other parts from reference TRBV18 and TRBJ2-3): NAGVMQNPRHLVRRRGQEARLRCSPMKGHSHVYWYRQLPEEGLKFMVYLQKENIIDESGMPKERFSAEFPKEGPSILRIQQVVRGDSAAYFCASSPLRADTQYFGPGTRLTVL.

The chain carries TRBV14 and TRBJ2-1; TRBD2 matches 8 bases. Germline V gene sequence: CDR1 SGHDN, CDR2 FVKESK. The V and J ends lost 0 bases and 8 bases, in that order; junction bases with no gene match: 15. The CDR3 loop spans 18 amino acids. In DNA, the CDR3 is TGTGCCAGCAGCCAAGATTACGTCCCAGCGGGAGTTATCGATGAGCAGTTCTTC. It is translated as CASSQDYVPAGVIDEQFF.

The chain recombines TRBV6-5 with TRBJ1-1, with 10 bases identical to TRBD1. The junction had 9 bases not matched to a gene; V was cut back by 5 bases and J by 6 bases. Per germline, CDR1 MNHEY and CDR2 SVGAGI. CDR3 length equals 15 residues. In nucleotides, the CDR3 is TGTGCCAGCAGTAGCCGGGACAGGGGATCCCCTGAAGCTTTCTTT. Protein sequence: CASSSRDRGSPEAFF.

This sequence joins TRBV5-1 and TRBJ1-1; D is undetermined. The CDR3 consists of 14 residues. The ends were cut back, 0 bases at V and 4 bases at J, with 10 bases in the middle. Germline CDR1 SGHRS, CDR2 YFSETQ. The CDR3 DNA reads TGCGCCAGCAGCTTGGACGGCCGGGGCACTGAAGCTTTCTTT. Translating it yields CASSLDGRGTEAFF.

The chain couples TRBV18 to TRBJ2-7; D is possibly TRBD1 (6 bases). The V gene's germline CDR1 is KGHSH and CDR2 LQKENI. V shed 3 bases and J shed 3 bases, with 15 bases lying between them. This CDR3 region has 15 residues. CDR3 amino acids: CASSPPSSGHYEQYF. CDR3 sequence (DNA): TGTGCCAGCTCACCCCCTTCATCGGGACACTACGAGCAGTACTTC.

This clone occurred once. V usage is TRBV7-6 and J usage is TRBJ2-2, with TRBD1 identical over 8 bases. The CDR3 is made up of 16 amino acids. The germline gives CDR1 SGHVS, CDR2 FNYEAQ. Trimming at V came to 5 bases and at J to 5 bases, leaving 10 bases not matched to a gene. The CDR3 region is CASSLRTGQRTGELFF. The CDR3 nucleotides read TGTGCCAGCAGCCTGAGGACAGGGCAGAGAACCGGGGAGCTGTTTTTT.

V is TRBV2 and J is TRBJ1-2; TRBD1 matches 9 bases. V dropped 4 bases and J dropped 1; count of bases not matched to a gene: 4. The CDR3 loop spans 15 amino acids. Germline loops: CDR1 SNHLY, CDR2 FYNNEI. This CDR3 reads CASSARDRDNYGYTF. The CDR3 DNA sequence: TGTGCCAGCAGTGCTAGGGACAGGGATAACTATGGCTACACCTTC.

J is TRBJ1-2 and V is TRBV9; the D gene is possibly TRBD1 (5 bases). This CDR3 region has 17 residues. CDR1 SGDLS and CDR2 YYNGEE come from the germline V gene. The V end lost 0 bases, the J end lost 2 bases, and 17 bases lay between the germline ends. CDR3 DNA: TGTGCCAGCAGCGTAGCCGGACATATCGTAGGGAACTATGGCTACACCTTC. Translating it yields CASSVAGHIVGNYGYTF. Full variable domain (remainder filled in from reference TRBV9 and TRBJ1-2): DSGVTQTPKHLITATGQRVTLRCSPRSGDLSVYWYQQSLDQGLQFLIQYYNGEERAKGNILERFSAQQFPDLHSELNLSSLELGDSALYFCASSVAGHIVGNYGYTFGSGTRLTVV.